This T cell receptor beta chain was retrieved from a study of beta chain features in type 1 diabetes. Study in general: The patient and healthy donor groups were comparable for age, gender and cell yields. Examined across all samples were about 99,000,000 sorted cells.

Broader study findings: A PCR bias possibly favoring shorter templates would apply equally to patients and controls. TCRB CDR3s were moderately but significantly shorter in Type 1 diabetes patients in all four CD4+ subsets.

The germline V gene has CDR1 MNHEY and CDR2 SMNVEV (reference sequence). V was cut by 8 bases and J by 2 bases, with 18 bases left in between. This CDR3 contains 15 residues. Sequenced material consisted of expressed TCRB transcripts (all of the isolated RNA was reverse transcribed). Measured with immunoSEQ multiplex PCR; TCRdb has only the in-frame clones, and not every one. The profile shows 550,000 to 850,000 clones, roughly an eighth of them singletons. This clone came up a few times. Its antigen remains unknown. It was one heparinised blood draw, averaging approximately 100 mL, that each donor gave.

The chain joins TRBV27 to TRBJ1-2, with a weak D call TRBD1 (6 bases). This receptor was obtained from a man between 18 and 35 years old with type 1 diabetes. The material sequenced was naive CD4+ T cells from blood. Here the CDR3 DNA reads TGTGCCAGCTGCGCGGCGGGGAGGGGGAACTATGGCTACACCTTC. Translating gives CASCAAGRGNYGYTF.